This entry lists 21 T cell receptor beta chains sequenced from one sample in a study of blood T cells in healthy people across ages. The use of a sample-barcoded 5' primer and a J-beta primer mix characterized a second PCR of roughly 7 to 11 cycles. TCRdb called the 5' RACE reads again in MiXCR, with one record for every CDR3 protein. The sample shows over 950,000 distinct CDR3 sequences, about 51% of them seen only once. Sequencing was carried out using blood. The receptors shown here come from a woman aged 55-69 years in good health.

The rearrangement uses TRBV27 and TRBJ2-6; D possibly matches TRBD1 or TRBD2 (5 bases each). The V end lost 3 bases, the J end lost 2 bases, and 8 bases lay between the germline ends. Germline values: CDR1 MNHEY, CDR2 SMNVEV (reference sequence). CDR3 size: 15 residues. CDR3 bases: TGTGCCAGCAGTTTTGGGGGTCCTGGGGCCAACGTCCTGACTTTC. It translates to CASSFGGPGANVLTF.

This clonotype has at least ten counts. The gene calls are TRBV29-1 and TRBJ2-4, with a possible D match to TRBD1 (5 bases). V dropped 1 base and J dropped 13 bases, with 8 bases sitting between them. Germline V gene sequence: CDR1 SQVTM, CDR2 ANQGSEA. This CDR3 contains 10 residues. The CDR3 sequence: CSVEVRGQYF. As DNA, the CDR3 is TGCAGCGTTGAAGTAAGGGGCCAGTACTTC.

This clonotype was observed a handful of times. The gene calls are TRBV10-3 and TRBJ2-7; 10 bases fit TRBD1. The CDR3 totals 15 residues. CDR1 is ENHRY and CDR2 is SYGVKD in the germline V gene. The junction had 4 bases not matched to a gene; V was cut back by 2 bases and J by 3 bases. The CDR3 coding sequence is TGTGCCATCAGTGAGAGACAGGGGGCTAACTACGAGCAGTACTTC. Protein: CAISERQGANYEQYF.

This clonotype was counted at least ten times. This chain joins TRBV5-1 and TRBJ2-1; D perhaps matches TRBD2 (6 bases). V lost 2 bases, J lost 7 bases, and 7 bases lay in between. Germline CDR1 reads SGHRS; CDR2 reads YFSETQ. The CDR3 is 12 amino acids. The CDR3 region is CASSFGGNEQFF. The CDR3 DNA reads TGCGCCAGCAGCTTTGGGGGGAATGAGCAGTTCTTC.

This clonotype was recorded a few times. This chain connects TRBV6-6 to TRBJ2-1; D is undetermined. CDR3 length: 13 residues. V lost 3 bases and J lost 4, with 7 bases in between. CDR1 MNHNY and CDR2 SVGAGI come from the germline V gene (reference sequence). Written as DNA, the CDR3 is TGTGCCAGCAGTTATGAACGGTACAATGAGCAGTTCTTC. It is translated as CASSYERYNEQFF.

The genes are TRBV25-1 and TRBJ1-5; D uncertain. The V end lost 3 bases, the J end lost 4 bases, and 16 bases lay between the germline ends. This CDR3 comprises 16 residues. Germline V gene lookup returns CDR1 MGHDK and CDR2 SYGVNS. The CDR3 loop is CASSDPSGRENQPQHF. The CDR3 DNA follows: TGTGCCAGCAGTGATCCCTCGGGGAGGGAAAATCAGCCCCAGCATTTT.

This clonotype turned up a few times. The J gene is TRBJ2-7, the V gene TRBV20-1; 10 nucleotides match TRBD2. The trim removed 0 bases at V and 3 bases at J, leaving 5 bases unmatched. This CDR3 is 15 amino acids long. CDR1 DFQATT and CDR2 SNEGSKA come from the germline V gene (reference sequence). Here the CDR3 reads CSARDGTSAGYEQYF. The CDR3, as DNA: TGCAGTGCTAGAGACGGGACTAGCGCAGGCTACGAGCAGTACTTC.

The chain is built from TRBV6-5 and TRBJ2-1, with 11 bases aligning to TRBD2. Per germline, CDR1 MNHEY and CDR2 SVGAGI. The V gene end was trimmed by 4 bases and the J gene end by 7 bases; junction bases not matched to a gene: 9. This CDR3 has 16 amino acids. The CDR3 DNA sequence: TGTGCCAGCAGTTTGGCTCTAGCGGGAGGCCTAAATGAGCAGTTCTTC. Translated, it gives CASSLALAGGLNEQFF.

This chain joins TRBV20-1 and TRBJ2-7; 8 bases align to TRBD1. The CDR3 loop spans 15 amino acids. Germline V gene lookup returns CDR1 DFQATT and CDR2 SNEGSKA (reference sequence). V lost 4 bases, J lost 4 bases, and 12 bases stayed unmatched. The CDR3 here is CSATSPGQETYEQYF. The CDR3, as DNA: TGCAGTGCTACTTCACCGGGACAGGAGACTTACGAGCAGTACTTC.

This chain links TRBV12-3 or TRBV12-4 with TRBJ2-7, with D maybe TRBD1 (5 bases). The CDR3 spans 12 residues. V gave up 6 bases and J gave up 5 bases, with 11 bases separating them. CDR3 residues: CASRGRWDEQYF. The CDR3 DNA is TGTGCCAGCAGGGGGCGTTGGGACGAGCAGTACTTC.

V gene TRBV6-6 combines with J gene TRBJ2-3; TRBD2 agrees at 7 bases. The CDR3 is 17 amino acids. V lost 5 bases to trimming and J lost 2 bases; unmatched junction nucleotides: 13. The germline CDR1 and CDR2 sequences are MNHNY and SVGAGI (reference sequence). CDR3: CASSHAELAEFTDTQYF. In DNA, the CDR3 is TGTGCCAGCAGTCACGCCGAGCTAGCGGAGTTCACAGATACGCAGTATTTT.

CDR3 nucleotides: TGTGCCATCAAAGGGACAGCGGATGAGCAGTACTTC. It yields the protein CAIKGTADEQYF. The V gene is TRBV10-3, the J gene TRBJ2-4, with 7 positions matching TRBD1. The length of the CDR3 is 12 residues. Germline trimming cut 7 bases from V and 13 bases from J; bases unmatched to any gene: 10. Germline CDR1 is ENHRY and CDR2 is SYGVKD.

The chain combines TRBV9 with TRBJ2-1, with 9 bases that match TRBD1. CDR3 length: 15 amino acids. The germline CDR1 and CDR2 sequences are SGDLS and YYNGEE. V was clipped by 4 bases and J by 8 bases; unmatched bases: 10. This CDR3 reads CASSFRQGVSDEQFF. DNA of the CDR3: TGTGCCAGCAGCTTCAGACAGGGGGTTAGCGATGAGCAGTTCTTC.

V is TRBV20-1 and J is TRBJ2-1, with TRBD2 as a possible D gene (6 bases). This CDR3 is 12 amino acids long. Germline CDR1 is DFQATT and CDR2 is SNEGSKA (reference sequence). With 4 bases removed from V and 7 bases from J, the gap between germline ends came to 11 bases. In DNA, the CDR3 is TGCAGTGCTAAAGGACTAAGAAATGAGCAGTTCTTC. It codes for CSAKGLRNEQFF.

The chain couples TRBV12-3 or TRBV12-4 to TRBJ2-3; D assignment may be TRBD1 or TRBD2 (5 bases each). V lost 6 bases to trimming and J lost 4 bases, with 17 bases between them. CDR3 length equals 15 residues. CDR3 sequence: CASRSRDGAPDTQYF. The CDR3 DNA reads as TGTGCCAGCAGATCACGGGACGGAGCGCCAGATACGCAGTATTTT.

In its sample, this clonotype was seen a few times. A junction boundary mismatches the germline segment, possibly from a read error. CDR3 sequence (DNA): TGCAGTGCTAGTTTGGGCCCCTCCGACGAGCAGTACTTC. This sequence encodes CSASLGPSDEQYF. J is TRBJ2-7 and V is TRBV20-1; no clear D. Germline CDR1 is DFQATT and CDR2 is SNEGSKA (reference sequence). The CDR3 runs 13 residues.

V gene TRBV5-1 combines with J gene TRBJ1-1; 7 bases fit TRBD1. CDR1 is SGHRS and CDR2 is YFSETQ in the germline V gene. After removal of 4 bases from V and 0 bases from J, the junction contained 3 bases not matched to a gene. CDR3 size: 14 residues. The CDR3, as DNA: TGCGCCAGCAGCATTACAGGGGTGAACACTGAAGCTTTCTTT. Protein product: CASSITGVNTEAFF.

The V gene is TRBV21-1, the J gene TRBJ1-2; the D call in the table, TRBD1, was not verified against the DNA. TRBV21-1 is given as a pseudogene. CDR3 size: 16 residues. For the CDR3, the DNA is TGTGCCAGCAGCACCCCTGACAGGAGGTCTGGCTATGGCTACACCTTC. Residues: CASSTPDRRSGYGYTF.

CDR3 nucleotide sequence: TGTGCCTGGGGGCGGGAGTTGGAGACCCAGTACTTC. Protein product: CAWGRELETQYF. The chain carries TRBV30 and TRBJ2-5; 7 bases are a match to TRBD2. Germline V gives CDR1 GTSNPN, CDR2 SVGIG (reference sequence). The CDR3 is 12 residues long. Unmatched junction bases numbered 5, after V lost 5 bases and J lost 5 bases.

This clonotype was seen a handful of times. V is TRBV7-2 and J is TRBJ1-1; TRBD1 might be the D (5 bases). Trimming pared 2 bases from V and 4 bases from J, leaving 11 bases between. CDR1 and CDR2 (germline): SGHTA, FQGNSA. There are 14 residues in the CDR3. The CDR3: CASSLSGEGTEAFF. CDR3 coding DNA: TGTGCCAGCAGCTTATCGGGGGAGGGCACTGAAGCTTTCTTT.

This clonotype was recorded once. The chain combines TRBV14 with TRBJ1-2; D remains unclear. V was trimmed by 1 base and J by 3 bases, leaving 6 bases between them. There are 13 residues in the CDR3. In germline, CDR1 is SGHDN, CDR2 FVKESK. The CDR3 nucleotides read TGTGCCAGCAGCCAAGTAATGGACTATGGCTACACCTTC. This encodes CASSQVMDYGYTF.